This is a list of T cell receptor beta chains from one sample in a study of T cell responses to AZD1222 COVID-19 vaccine. The protocol was immunoSEQ multiplex PCR, while the TCRdb copy is restricted to in-frame clones and leaves out a portion. The sample holds more than 85,000 clones, over 75% seen once. The source was peripheral blood, collected on day 0 of AZD1222 vaccination. The receptors stem from an adult in good health. Both conserved end residues are part of each CDR3. Fields, in order: D gene, V gene, J gene, clone size, CDR3 DNA, CDR3 protein. A D gene is named only where the DNA matches it firmly. Only some rows state a clone size, as once, few, many or a class for expanded clones.

TRBD1,TRBV6-2/TRBV6-3,TRBJ1-1,once,TGTGCCAGCAGTACCGGGACAGGGGGTCACACTGAAGCTTTCTTT,CASSTGTGGHTEAFF
.,TRBV5-1,TRBJ2-7,.,TGCGCCAGCAGCTTGAGTAGGTTCTCCTACGAGCAGTACTTC,CASSLSRFSYEQYF
.,TRBV27,TRBJ1-2,few,TGTGCCAGCAGGCCCCAGGGCCCTTATGGCTACACCTTC,CASRPQGPYGYTF
.,TRBV11-2,TRBJ1-1,.,TGTGCCAGCAGCTTAGAACAGGGGAACACTGAAGCTTTCTTT,CASSLEQGNTEAFF
TRBD1,TRBV28,TRBJ1-3,.,TGTGCCAGCTCCCCCCCGCCGGGACAGGTAAAAAGGAGGTCTGGAAACACCATATATTTT,CASSPPPGQVKRRSGNTIYF
.,TRBV19,TRBJ1-1,.,TGTGCCAGTAGTATCCCAGGGACTGAAGCTTTCTTT,CASSIPGTEAFF
TRBD2,TRBV4-1,TRBJ2-1,.,TGCGCCAGCAGCCAACCCTTAGCCCGGGGCGCGGGAGCCTACAATGAGCAGTTCTTC,CASSQPLARGAGAYNEQFF
.,TRBV6-6,TRBJ1-3,.,TGTGCCAGCAGTCCTCACTCCTCCGTTCTCGCTGGAAACACCATATATTTT,CASSPHSSVLAGNTIYF
.,TRBV12-3/TRBV12-4,TRBJ1-2,few,TGTGCCAGCAGTTACCTGCGGGGCTACACCTTC,CASSYLRGYTF
.,TRBV4-1,TRBJ1-2,.,TGCGCCAGCAGCCAAGATCGGCCAGCTCCCGGAGGCTACACCTTC,CASSQDRPAPGGYTF
.,TRBV7-3,TRBJ1-5,once,TGTGCCAGCAGCTTAGGGGGCGGTCAGCCCCAGCATTTT,CASSLGGGQPQHF
TRBD1,TRBV18,TRBJ1-2,.,TGTGCCAGCTCACTTTCCGGGACAGGGGGCAATGGCTACACCTTC,CASSLSGTGGNGYTF
.,TRBV28,TRBJ2-7,.,TGTGCCAGCAGTCCGATAGACTCCTACGAGCAGTACTTC,CASSPIDSYEQYF
TRBD2,TRBV5-1,TRBJ2-3,.,TGCGCCAGCAGCGCGGGGCGTTCAGCGGGGGATTACACAGATACGCAGTATTTT,CASSAGRSAGDYTDTQYF
TRBD2,TRBV28,TRBJ2-1,.,TGTGCCAGCAGTTTCCCCCCAGCGGGAATCGACAATGAGCAGTTCTTC,CASSFPPAGIDNEQFF
TRBD2,TRBV14,TRBJ2-3,.,TGTGCCAGCAGCCAAGGACTAGCGGTCCGGTATTTT,CASSQGLAVRYF
.,TRBV30,TRBJ2-7,.,TGTGCCTGGAGTGCTGGCAGGTGGGATACCTACGAGCAGTACTTC,CAWSAGRWDTYEQYF
.,TRBV29-1,TRBJ2-5,.,TGCAGCGCTGAGGGGCTAGCCTTCGGCGAGACCCAGTACTTC,CSAEGLAFGETQYF
TRBD1,TRBV6-5,TRBJ1-5,.,TGTGCCAGCAGCGCGACAGGGTTCGGCCAGCCCCAGCATTTT,CASSATGFGQPQHF
.,TRBV11-2,TRBJ1-1,once,TGTGCCAGCAGCTTAGGTGGAGGGATGGCTTTCTTT,CASSLGGGMAFF
.,TRBV5-5,TRBJ2-6,.,TGTGCCAGCAGTCGGGACATCGGGGCCAACGTCCTGACTTTC,CASSRDIGANVLTF
.,TRBV24-1,TRBJ1-1,.,TGTGCCACCAGTGATTTGTGGGGGACTGAAGCTTTCTTT,CATSDLWGTEAFF
.,TRBV10-3,TRBJ2-7,once,TGTGCCATCAATGCCGGAGACAGTCTCTCCTACGAGCAGTACTTC,CAINAGDSLSYEQYF
TRBD2,TRBV28,TRBJ2-7,.,TGTGCCAGCACCAACGGGTTTGGCGGGAGTTACGAGCAGTACTTC,CASTNGFGGSYEQYF
TRBD1,TRBV2,TRBJ1-1,.,TGTGCCAGCAGAGCGACAGGGCCTACCTCGGCTTTCTTT,CASRATGPTSAFF
.,TRBV30,TRBJ2-7,.,TGTGCCTGGAGTGCGGCGGCGCGGAGGGTCACCTACGAGCAGTACTTC,CAWSAAARRVTYEQYF
.,TRBV18,TRBJ1-3,once,TGTGCCAGCCGGACAGACTCCATCTCTGGAAACACCATATATTTT,CASRTDSISGNTIYF
.,TRBV19,TRBJ2-3,.,TGTGCCACTTCCTCCCGCACTAGCTCGGGAATAGATACGCAGTATTTT,CATSSRTSSGIDTQYF
TRBD1,TRBV5-4,TRBJ1-2,.,TGTGCCAGCAGCTTGACTTTGGACAGGGTGGATGGCTACACCTTC,CASSLTLDRVDGYTF
TRBD1,TRBV5-1,TRBJ1-2,few,TGCGCCAGCAGCTGGACAGGGGGGAGTTCGTATGGCTACACCTTC,CASSWTGGSSYGYTF
TRBD2,TRBV5-4,TRBJ2-1,.,TGTGCCAGCAGCAGACTACTAGCGTCGGACGGTGAGCAGTTCTTC,CASSRLLASDGEQFF
.,TRBV5-6,TRBJ2-5,.,TGTGCCAGCAGCTCGGTTGGTAGGGGAGTGGAGACCCAGTACTTC,CASSSVGRGVETQYF
TRBD1,TRBV7-9,TRBJ1-2,.,TGTGCCAGCAGCCCGGACAGGGGCGGCTACACCTTC,CASSPDRGGYTF
TRBD2,TRBV3-1/TRBV3-2,TRBJ2-5,once,TGTGCCAGCAGCCAACCGGGACTAGCGAAAGAGACCCAGTACTTC,CASSQPGLAKETQYF
.,TRBV5-1,TRBJ1-3,.,TGCGCCAGCAGCTTGAACAGCTACTCGGGAAACACCATATATTTT,CASSLNSYSGNTIYF
.,TRBV27,TRBJ2-7,once,TGTGCCAGCAGTTTGATCGGGACACGCTCCTACGAGCAGTACTTC,CASSLIGTRSYEQYF
.,TRBV4-2,TRBJ1-2,.,TGTGCCAGCAGCTCAATGTCAAAACAGGGTCGTGGCTACACCTTC,CASSSMSKQGRGYTF
TRBD1,TRBV5-6,TRBJ1-2,.,TGTGCCAGCAGCCAAAGACAGGGGGCGCTTAATGCCTATGGCTACACCTTC,CASSQRQGALNAYGYTF
TRBD2,TRBV5-4,TRBJ2-5,.,TGTGCCAGCAGCCCGACTAGGACTAGCACTTCGGAGACCCAGTACTTC,CASSPTRTSTSETQYF
TRBD2,TRBV10-3,TRBJ2-3,.,TGTGCCATCAGTGAGGAGCGGGAGTCGGCCCCAGATACGCAGTATTTT,CAISEERESAPDTQYF
.,TRBV6-1,TRBJ1-2,.,TGTGCCAGCAGTGATATCAGTGATGCAGGGGCCTATGGCTACACCTTC,CASSDISDAGAYGYTF
TRBD1,TRBV12-3/TRBV12-4,TRBJ1-2,once,TGTGCCAGCAGTCTGGGACAGGGCCGTGGCTACACCTTC,CASSLGQGRGYTF
TRBD2,TRBV28,TRBJ2-5,.,TGTGCCAGCAGTGTAGCGGGGCAAGAGACCCAGTACTTC,CASSVAGQETQYF
TRBD1,TRBV18,TRBJ1-1,.,TGTGCCAGCTCATCGGACAGGGGGCAGATGGCTGAAGCTTTCTTT,CASSSDRGQMAEAFF
TRBD1,TRBV12-3/TRBV12-4,TRBJ1-5,.,TGTGCCAGCAGGGAAGGGGGCGGACAGCCCCAGCATTTT,CASREGGGQPQHF
TRBD1,TRBV2,TRBJ1-5,.,TGTGCCAGCACCGACAGGGGCGGGGGGAGCAATCAGCCCCAGCATTTT,CASTDRGGGSNQPQHF
TRBD2,TRBV5-1,TRBJ2-3,once,TGCGCCAGCAGCTTGGCCACAGCGGGAGCTCCTCCAGATACGCAGTATTTT,CASSLATAGAPPDTQYF
TRBD2,TRBV28,TRBJ2-5,once,TGTGCCAGCAGTTCCGCCGGGAGGGGAGAGACCCAGTACTTC,CASSSAGRGETQYF
.,TRBV18,TRBJ1-2,.,TGTGCCAGCTCACCCAGTCCCGGGAACACCCGAGGCGACTATGGCTACACCTTC,CASSPSPGNTRGDYGYTF
.,TRBV11-2,TRBJ2-6,.,TGTGCCAGCAGCTTATCCATACTTCGCGTCACTGGGGCCAACGTCCTGACTTTC,CASSLSILRVTGANVLTF
.,TRBV2,TRBJ2-5,.,TGTGCCAGCAGGTCTCCCGGGACCCCCGGGGCCCAGTACTTC,CASRSPGTPGAQYF
.,TRBV6-2/TRBV6-3,TRBJ2-4,.,TGTGCCAGCAGTTACATCGGTCCCAAAAACATTCAGTACTTC,CASSYIGPKNIQYF
TRBD2,TRBV5-4,TRBJ2-1,.,TGTGCCAGCAGCTTGCAGGCGGGAGGGTCCAATGAGCAGTTCTTC,CASSLQAGGSNEQFF
.,TRBV11-3,TRBJ1-1,.,TGTGCCAGCAGCTATACCAGAACCACTGAAGCTTTCTTT,CASSYTRTTEAFF
TRBD2,TRBV19,TRBJ2-5,once,TGTGCCAGTAGTGCCGTACTAGCGGGAGGGACTCAAGAGACCCAGTACTTC,CASSAVLAGGTQETQYF
.,TRBV12-3/TRBV12-4,TRBJ1-6,.,TGTGCCAGCAGCCCGAATTCACCCCTCCACTTT,CASSPNSPLHF
.,TRBV2,TRBJ2-3,once,TGTGCCAGCAGCGCGACCGAGAGTATGCCAGATACGCAGTATTTT,CASSATESMPDTQYF
.,TRBV2,TRBJ2-7,.,TGTGCCAGCAGTGCACAGGGTTTCGAGCAGTACTTC,CASSAQGFEQYF
.,TRBV5-6,TRBJ2-7,.,TGTGCCAGCAGCTCCCGCAGGGTCTCCTCCTACGAGCAGTACTTC,CASSSRRVSSYEQYF
.,TRBV19,TRBJ1-2,.,TGTGCCAGTAGTACTCAGGGGAACGCTCTCAATGGCTACACCTTC,CASSTQGNALNGYTF